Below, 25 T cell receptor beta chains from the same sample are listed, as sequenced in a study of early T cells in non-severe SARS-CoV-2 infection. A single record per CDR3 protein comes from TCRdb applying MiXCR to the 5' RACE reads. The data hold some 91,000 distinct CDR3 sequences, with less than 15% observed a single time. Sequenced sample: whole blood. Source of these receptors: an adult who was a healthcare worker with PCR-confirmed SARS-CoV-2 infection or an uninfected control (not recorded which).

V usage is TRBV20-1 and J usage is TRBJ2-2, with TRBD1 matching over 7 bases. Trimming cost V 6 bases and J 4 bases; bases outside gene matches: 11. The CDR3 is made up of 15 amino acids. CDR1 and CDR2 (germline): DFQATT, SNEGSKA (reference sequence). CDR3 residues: CSAASRTGSTGELFF. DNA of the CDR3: TGCAGTGCCGCAAGTCGGACAGGATCCACCGGGGAGCTGTTTTTT.

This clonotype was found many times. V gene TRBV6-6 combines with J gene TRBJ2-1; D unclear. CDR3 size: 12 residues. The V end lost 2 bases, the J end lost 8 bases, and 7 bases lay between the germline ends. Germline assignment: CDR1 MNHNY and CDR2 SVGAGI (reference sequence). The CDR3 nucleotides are TGTGCCAGCAGTTACGGAGAAGATGAGCAGTTCTTC. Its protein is CASSYGEDEQFF.

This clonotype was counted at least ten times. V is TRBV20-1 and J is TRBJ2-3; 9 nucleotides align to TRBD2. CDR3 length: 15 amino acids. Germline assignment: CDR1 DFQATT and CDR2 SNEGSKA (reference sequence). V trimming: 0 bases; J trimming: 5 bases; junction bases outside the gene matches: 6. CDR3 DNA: TGCAGTGCTAGAGATGGTAGCGGGGGCATAGATACGCAGTATTTT. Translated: CSARDGSGGIDTQYF.

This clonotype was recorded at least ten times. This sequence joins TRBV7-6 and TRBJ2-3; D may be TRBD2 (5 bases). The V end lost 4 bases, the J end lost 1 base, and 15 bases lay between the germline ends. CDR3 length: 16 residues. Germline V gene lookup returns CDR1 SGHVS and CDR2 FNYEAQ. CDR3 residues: CASSYKDSPRTDTQYF. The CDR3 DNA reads TGTGCCAGCAGCTATAAGGACTCACCTCGCACAGATACGCAGTATTTT.

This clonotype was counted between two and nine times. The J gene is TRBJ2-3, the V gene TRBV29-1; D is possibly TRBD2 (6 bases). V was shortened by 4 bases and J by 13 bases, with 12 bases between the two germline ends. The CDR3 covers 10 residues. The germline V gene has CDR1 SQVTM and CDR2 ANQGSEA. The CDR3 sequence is CSVGDFTKYF. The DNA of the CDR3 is TGCAGCGTTGGGGACTTCACCAAGTATTTT.

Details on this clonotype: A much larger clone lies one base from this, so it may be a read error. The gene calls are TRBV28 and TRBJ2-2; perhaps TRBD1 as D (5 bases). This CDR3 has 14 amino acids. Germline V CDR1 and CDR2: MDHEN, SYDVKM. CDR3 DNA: TGTGCCAACAGTTTGCCAGGGCTTATCGGGGAGCTGTTTTTT. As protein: CANSLPGLIGELFF.

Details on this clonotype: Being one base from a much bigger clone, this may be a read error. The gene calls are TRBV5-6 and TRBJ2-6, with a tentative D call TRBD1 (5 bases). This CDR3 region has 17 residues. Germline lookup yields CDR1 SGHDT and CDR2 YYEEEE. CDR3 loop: CASSLVAASSGAYVLTF. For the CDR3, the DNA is TGTGCCAGCAGCTTGGTGGCAGCCAGCTCTGGGGCCTACGTCCTGACTTTC.

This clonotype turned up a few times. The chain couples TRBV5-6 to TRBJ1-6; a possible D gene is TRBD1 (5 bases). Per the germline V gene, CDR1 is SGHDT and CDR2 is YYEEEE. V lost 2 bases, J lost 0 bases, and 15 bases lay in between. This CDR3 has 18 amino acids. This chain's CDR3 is CASSFGLPGPSYNSPLHF. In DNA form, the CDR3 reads TGTGCCAGCAGCTTTGGACTACCGGGGCCCTCCTATAATTCACCCCTCCACTTT. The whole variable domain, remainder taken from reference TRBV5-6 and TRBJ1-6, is DAGVTQSPTHLIKTRGQQVTLRCSPKSGHDTVSWYQQALGQGPQFIFQYYEEEERQRGNFPDRFSGHQFPNYSSELNVNALLLGDSALYLCASSFGLPGPSYNSPLHFGNGTRLTVT.

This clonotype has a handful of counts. Here the CDR3 reads CASSLGSRGAPSTEAFF. The CDR3 coding sequence is TGTGCCAGCAGCTTGGGGTCCAGGGGGGCTCCGAGCACTGAAGCTTTCTTT. The chain joins TRBV5-4 to TRBJ1-1; 7 nucleotides match TRBD1. V dropped 0 bases and J dropped 4; count of bases not matched to a gene: 12. This CDR3 spans 17 amino acids. The germline V gene has CDR1 SGHNT and CDR2 YYREEE (reference sequence).

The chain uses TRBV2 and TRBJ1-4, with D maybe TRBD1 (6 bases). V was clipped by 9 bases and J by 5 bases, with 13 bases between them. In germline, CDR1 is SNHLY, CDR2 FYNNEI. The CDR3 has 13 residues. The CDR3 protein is CARGGARNEKLFF. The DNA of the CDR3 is TGTGCCAGAGGGGGGGCCCGGAATGAAAAACTGTTTTTT.

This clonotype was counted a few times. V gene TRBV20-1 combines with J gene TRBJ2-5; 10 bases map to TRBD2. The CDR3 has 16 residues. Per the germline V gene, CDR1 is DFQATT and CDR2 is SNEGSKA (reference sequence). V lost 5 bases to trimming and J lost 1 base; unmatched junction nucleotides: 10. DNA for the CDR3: TGCAGTGCTCGCAACCTAGCGGGGGCATCCCAAGAGACCCAGTACTTC. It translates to CSARNLAGASQETQYF.

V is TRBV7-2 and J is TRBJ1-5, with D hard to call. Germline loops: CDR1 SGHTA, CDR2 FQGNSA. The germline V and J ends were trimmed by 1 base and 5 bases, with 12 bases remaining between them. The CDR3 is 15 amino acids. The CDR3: CASSLGYENYQPQHF. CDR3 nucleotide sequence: TGTGCCAGCAGCTTAGGCTACGAAAACTATCAGCCCCAGCATTTT.

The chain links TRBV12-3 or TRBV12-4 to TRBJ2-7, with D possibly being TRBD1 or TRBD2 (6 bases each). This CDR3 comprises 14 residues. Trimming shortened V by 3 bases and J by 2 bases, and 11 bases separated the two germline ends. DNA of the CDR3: TGTGCCAGCAGTTTGGGGGGCAGTCCCTACGAGCAGTACTTC. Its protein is CASSLGGSPYEQYF.

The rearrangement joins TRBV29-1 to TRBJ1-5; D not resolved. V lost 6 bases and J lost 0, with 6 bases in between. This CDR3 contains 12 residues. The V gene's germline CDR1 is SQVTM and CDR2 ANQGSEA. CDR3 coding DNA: TGCAGCGTCCAGAATAGCAATCAGCCCCAGCATTTT. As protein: CSVQNSNQPQHF. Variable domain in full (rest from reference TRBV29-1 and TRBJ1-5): SAVISQKPSRDICQRGTSLTIQCQVDSQVTMMFWYRQQPGQSLTLIATANQGSEATYESGFVIDKFPISRPNLTFSTLTVSNMSPEDSSIYLCSVQNSNQPQHFGDGTRLSIL.

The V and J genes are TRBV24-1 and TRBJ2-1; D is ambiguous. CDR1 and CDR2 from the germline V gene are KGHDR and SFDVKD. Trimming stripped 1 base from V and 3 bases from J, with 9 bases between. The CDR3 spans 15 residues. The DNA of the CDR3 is TGTGCCACCAGTGATTTAGGTTCCAGCTACAATGAGCAGTTCTTC. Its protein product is CATSDLGSSYNEQFF.

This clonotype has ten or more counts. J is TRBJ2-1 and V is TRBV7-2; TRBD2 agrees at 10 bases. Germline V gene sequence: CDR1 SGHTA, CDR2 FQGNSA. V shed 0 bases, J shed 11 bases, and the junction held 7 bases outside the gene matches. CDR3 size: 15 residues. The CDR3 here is CASSLAQAGGPKQFF. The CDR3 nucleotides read TGTGCCAGCAGCTTAGCGCAAGCGGGGGGGCCCAAGCAGTTCTTC.

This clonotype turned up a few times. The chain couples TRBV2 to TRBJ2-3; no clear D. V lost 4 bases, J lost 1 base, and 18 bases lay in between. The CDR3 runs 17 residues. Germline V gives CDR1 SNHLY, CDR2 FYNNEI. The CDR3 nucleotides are TGTGCCAGCAGTGGGGGTTATAAGTCTGCTGGCACAGATACGCAGTATTTT. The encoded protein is CASSGGYKSAGTDTQYF. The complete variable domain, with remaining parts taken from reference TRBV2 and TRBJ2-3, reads EPEVTQTPSHQVTQMGQEVILRCVPISNHLYFYWYRQILGQKVEFLVSFYNNEISEKSEIFDDQFSVERPDGSNFTLKIRSTKLEDSAMYFCASSGGYKSAGTDTQYFGPGTRLTVL.

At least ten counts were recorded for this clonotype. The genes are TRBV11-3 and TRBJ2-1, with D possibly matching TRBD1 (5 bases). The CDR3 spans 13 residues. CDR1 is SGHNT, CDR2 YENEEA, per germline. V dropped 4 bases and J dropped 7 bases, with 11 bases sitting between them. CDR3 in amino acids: CASSSGRENEQFF. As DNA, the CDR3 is TGTGCCAGCAGCTCCGGCAGGGAAAATGAGCAGTTCTTC.

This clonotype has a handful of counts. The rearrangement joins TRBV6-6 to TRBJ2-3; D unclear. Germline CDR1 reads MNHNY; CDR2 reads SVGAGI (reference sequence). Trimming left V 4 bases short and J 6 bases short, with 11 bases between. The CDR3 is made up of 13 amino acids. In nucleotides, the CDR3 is TGTGCCAGCAGTTCCATGTCACCCGATACGCAGTATTTT. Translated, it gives CASSSMSPDTQYF.

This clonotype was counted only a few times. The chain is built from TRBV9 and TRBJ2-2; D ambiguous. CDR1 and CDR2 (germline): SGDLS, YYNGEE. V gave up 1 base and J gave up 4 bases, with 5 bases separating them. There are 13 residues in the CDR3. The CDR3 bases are TGTGCCAGCAGCGTATGGGGCACCGGGGAGCTGTTTTTT. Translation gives CASSVWGTGELFF.

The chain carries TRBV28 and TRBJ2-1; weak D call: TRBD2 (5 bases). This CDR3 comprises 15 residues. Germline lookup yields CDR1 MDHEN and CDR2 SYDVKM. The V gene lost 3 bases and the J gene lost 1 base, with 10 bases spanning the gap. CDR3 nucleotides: TGTGCCAGCAGTTTGGAGAGGGCGTCCTACAATGAGCAGTTCTTC. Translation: CASSLERASYNEQFF.

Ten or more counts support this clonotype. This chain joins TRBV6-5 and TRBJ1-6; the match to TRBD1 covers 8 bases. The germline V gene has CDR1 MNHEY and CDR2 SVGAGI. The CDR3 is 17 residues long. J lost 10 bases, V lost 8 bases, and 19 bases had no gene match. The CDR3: CASATGQALYDWSPLHF. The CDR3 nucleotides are TGTGCCAGCGCCACGGGACAGGCGCTCTATGACTGGTCACCCCTCCACTTT.

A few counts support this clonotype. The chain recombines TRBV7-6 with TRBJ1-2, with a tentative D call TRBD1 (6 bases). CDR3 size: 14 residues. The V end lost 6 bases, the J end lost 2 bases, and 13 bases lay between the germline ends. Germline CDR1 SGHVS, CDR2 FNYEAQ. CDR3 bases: TGTGCCAGCAGTCCGGGACAAACAAACTATGGCTACACCTTC. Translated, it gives CASSPGQTNYGYTF. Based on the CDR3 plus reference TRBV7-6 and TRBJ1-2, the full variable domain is GAGVSQSPRYKVTKRGQDVALRCDPISGHVSLYWYRQALGQGPEFLTYFNYEAQQDKSGLPNDRFSAERPEGSISTLTIQRTEQRDSAMYRCASSPGQTNYGYTFGSGTRLTVV.

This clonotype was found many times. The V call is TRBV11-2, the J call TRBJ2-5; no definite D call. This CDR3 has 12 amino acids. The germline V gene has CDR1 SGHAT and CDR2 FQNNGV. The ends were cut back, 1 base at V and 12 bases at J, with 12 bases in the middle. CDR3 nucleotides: TGTGCCAGCAGCTTAGGAACGTCGCTGGAGTACTTC. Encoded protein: CASSLGTSLEYF.

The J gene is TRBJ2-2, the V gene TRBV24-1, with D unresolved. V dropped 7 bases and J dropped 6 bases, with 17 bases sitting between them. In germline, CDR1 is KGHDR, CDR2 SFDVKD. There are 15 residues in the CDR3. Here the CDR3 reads CATSTREVPPGELFF. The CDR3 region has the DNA TGTGCCACCAGCACCCGAGAGGTCCCCCCCGGGGAGCTGTTTTTT.